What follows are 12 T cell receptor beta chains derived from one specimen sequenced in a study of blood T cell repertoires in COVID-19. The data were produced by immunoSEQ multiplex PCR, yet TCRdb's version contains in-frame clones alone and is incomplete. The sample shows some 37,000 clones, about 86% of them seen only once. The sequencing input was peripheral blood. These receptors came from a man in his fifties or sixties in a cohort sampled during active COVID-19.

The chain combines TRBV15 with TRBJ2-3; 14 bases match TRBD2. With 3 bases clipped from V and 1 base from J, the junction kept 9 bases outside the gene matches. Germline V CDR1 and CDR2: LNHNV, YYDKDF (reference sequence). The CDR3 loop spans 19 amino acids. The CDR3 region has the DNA TGTGCCACCAGCAGGCCGGGACTAGCGGGAGTACCTGGCACAGATACGCAGTATTTT. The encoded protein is CATSRPGLAGVPGTDTQYF.

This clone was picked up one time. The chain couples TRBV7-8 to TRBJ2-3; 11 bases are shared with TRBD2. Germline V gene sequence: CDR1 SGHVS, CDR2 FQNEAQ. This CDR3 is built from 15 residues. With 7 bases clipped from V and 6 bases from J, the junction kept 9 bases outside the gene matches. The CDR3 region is CASTQAASGRDTQYF. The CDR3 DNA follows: TGTGCCAGCACCCAGGCGGCTAGCGGGAGGGATACGCAGTATTTT.

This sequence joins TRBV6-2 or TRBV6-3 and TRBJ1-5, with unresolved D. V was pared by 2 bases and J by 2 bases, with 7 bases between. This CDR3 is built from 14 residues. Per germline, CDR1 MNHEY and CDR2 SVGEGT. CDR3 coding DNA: TGTGCCAGCAGTTACAGCACGGGCAATCAGCCCCAGCATTTT. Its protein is CASSYSTGNQPQHF.

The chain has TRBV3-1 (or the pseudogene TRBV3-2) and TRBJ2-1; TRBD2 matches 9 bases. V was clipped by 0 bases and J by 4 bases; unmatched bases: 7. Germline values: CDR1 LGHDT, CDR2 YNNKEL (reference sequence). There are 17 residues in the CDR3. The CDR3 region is CASSQDEVLAGYNEQFF. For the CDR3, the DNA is TGTGCCAGCAGCCAAGATGAGGTTCTAGCGGGGTACAATGAGCAGTTCTTC.

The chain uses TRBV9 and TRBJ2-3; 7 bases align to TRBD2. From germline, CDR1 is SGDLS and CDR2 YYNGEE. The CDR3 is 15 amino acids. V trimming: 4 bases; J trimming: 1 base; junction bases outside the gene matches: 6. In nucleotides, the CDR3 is TGTGCCAGCAGCACCCAGCGGGATGGCACAGATACGCAGTATTTT. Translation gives CASSTQRDGTDTQYF.

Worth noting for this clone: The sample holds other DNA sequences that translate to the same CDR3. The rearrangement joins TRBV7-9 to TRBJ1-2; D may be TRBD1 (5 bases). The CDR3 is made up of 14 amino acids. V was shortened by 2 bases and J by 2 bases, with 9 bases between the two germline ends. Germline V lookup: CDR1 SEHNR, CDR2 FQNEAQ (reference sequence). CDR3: CASSLTGTNYGYTF. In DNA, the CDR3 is TGTGCCAGCAGCTTAACAGGCACGAACTATGGCTACACCTTC.

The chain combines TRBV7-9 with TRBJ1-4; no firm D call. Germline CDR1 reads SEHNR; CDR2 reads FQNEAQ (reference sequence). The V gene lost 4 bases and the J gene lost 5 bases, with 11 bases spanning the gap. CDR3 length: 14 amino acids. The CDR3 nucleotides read TGTGCCAGCAGCTCACCGGGAGAGAATGAAAAACTGTTTTTT. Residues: CASSSPGENEKLFF.

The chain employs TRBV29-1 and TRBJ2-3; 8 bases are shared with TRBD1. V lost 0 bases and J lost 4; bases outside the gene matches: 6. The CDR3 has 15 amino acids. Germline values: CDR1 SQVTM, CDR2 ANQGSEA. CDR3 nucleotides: TGCAGCGTTGAAGATCCGGACAGGGTGGCAGATACGCAGTATTTT. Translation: CSVEDPDRVADTQYF.

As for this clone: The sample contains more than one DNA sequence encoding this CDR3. CDR3 residues: CASGAGGPYEQYF. CDR3 DNA: TGTGCCAGCGGTGCGGGGGGACCCTACGAGCAGTACTTC. J is TRBJ2-7 and V is TRBV13; 8 bases are a match to TRBD2. CDR1 and CDR2 from the germline V gene are PRHDT and FYEKMQ (reference sequence). V lost 8 bases to trimming and J lost 2 bases; unmatched junction nucleotides: 5. The CDR3 is 13 amino acids.

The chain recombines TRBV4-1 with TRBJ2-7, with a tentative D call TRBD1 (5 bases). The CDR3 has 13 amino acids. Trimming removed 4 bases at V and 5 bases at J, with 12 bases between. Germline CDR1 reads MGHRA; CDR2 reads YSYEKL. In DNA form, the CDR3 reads TGCGCCAGCAGCCCATACCGGACAAACGAGCAGTACTTC. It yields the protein CASSPYRTNEQYF.

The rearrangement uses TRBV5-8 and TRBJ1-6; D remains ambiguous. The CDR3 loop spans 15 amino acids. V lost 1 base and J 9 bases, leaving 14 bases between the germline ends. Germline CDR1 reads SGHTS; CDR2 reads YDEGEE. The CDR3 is CASSLSGSVSSPLHF. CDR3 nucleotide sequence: TGTGCCAGCAGCTTGTCAGGCTCGGTTTCTTCACCCCTCCACTTT.

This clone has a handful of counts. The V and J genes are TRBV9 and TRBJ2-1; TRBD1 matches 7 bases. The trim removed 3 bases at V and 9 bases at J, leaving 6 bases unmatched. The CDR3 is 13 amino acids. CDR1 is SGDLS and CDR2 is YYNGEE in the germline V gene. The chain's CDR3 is CASSEGASAEQFF. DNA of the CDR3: TGTGCCAGCAGCGAGGGGGCCAGCGCTGAGCAGTTCTTC.